Sequencing of this TCR beta chain was carried out in a study of blood T cell repertoires in COVID-19. Original processing notes: Scientists estimated how many nucleated cells there were by amplifying reference gene primers. The data were produced by immunoSEQ multiplex PCR, yet TCRdb's version contains in-frame clones alone and is incomplete. D and trimming come from the DNA, and the V and J calls and clone size come from that table. This table has roughly 250,000 clones, roughly 88% appearing once. The CDR3 contains 11 residues. The V gene lost 4 bases and the J gene lost 8 bases, with 8 bases spanning the gap. The germline V gene has CDR1 MNHEY and CDR2 SVGEGT.

The specimen was peripheral blood. The receptor's source is a human donor with COVID-19, enrolled during active disease. The donor label of this sample is uncertain. The chain carries TRBV6-2 or TRBV6-3 and TRBJ1-2; D is perhaps TRBD1 (5 bases). CDR3 loop: CASSLRDGYTF. The CDR3 nucleotides read TGTGCCAGCAGTTTGCGGGACGGCTACACCTTC.